These T cell receptor beta chains were read from a single sample in a study of blood T cell repertoires in COVID-19. Sequencing used immunoSEQ multiplex PCR; TCRdb keeps in-frame clones, though not all of them. Among 140,000 to 150,000 clones listed, approximately 88% were seen once. Sequenced material: peripheral blood. The receptors were sampled from a man aged 65 to 79 with acute or convalescent COVID-19. The CDR3 runs from the conserved cysteine through the conserved F or W. Fields, in order: V gene, D gene, clone size, J gene, CDR3 DNA, CDR3 protein. A D gene is named only where the DNA matches it firmly. Size is omitted from some rows. Given values are once, few, many or a class for expanded clones.

>TRBV5-4|TRBD1|.|TRBJ2-7
TGTGCCAGCAGCTTGTTCGGCAGGGGGCGAACCGAGCAGTACTTC
CASSLFGRGRTEQYF
>TRBV27|.|once|TRBJ1-1
TGTGCCAGCAGGGGAGGCTCAGGCTTTACGGGCACTGAAGCTTTCTTT
CASRGGSGFTGTEAFF
>TRBV4-2|TRBD1|.|TRBJ1-1
TGTGCCAGCAGCCAAGTGACAGGGACCTCACCTGATGCGGCTGAAGCTTTCTTT
CASSQVTGTSPDAAEAFF
>TRBV28|TRBD1|.|TRBJ2-4
TGTGCCAGCAGTTTTGTGGGACAGGGGGCCAAAAACATTCAGTACTTC
CASSFVGQGAKNIQYF
>TRBV19|TRBD2|.|TRBJ2-1
TGTGCCAGTAGTACTAGCGGAATGGAGCAGTTCTTC
CASSTSGMEQFF
>TRBV18|.|.|TRBJ1-3
TGTGCCAGCTCACCTCTTCCGGGACAAGGCCCGCCTAAGGCTGGAAACACCATATATTTT
CASSPLPGQGPPKAGNTIYF
>TRBV6-2/TRBV6-3|TRBD2|once|TRBJ2-1
TGTGCCAGCAGTTACACGACTAGCGGGGGGCCACGGTGGGCCTACAATGAGCAGTTCTTC
CASSYTTSGGPRWAYNEQFF
>TRBV7-2|.|.|TRBJ2-7
TGTGCCAGCAGCTTAGCTGACATCTACGAGCAGTACTTC
CASSLADIYEQYF
>TRBV4-1|TRBD1|.|TRBJ1-1
TGCGCCAGCAGCCAAGACCCGGCAGGGGGCGGGAACACTGAAGCTTTCTTT
CASSQDPAGGGNTEAFF
>TRBV27|.|.|TRBJ2-5
TGTGCCAGCAGTTTATCATGGACAACTTCGTACCAAGAGACCCAGTACTTC
CASSLSWTTSYQETQYF
>TRBV10-2|.|.|TRBJ1-6
TGCGCCAGCAGTGAGTCGGCGGGAAACGTCCCCCTCCACTTT
CASSESAGNVPLHF
>TRBV20-1|TRBD1|.|TRBJ2-7
TGCAGTGCTAGTAACAGGGGGCCAACCTACGAGCAGTACTTC
CSASNRGPTYEQYF